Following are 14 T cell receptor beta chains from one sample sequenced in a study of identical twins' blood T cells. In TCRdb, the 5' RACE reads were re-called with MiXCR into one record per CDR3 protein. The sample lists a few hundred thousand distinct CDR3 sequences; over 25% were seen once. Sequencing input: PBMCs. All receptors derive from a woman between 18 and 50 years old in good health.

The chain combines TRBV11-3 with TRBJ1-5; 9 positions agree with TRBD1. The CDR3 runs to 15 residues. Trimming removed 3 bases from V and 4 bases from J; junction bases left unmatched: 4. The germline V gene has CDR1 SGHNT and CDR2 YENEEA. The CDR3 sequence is CASSLDRGGNQPQHF. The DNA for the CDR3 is TGTGCCAGCAGCTTGGACAGGGGAGGGAATCAGCCCCAGCATTTT.

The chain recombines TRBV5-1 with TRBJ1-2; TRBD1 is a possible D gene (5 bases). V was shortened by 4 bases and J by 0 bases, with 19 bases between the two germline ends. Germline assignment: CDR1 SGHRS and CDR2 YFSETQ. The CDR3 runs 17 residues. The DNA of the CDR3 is TGCGCCAGCAGCCCCGGTGGGACCTCGAACGCTAACTATGGCTACACCTTC. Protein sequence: CASSPGGTSNANYGYTF.

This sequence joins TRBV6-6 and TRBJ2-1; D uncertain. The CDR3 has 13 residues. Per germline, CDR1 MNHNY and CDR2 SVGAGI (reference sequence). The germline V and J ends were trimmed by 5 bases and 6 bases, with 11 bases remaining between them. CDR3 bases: TGTGCCAGCAGTGAGACCGCTTCCAATGAGCAGTTCTTC. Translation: CASSETASNEQFF.

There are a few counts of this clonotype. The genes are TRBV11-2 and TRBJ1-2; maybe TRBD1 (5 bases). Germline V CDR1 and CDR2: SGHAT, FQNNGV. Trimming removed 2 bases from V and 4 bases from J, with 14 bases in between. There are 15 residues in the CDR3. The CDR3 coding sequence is TGTGCCAGCAGCTTATCAGGTGATGGGGCCTATGGCTACACCTTC. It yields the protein CASSLSGDGAYGYTF.

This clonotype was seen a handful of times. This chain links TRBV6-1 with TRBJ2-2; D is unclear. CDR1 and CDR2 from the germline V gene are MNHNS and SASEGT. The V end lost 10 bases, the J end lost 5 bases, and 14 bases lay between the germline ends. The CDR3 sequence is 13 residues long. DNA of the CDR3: TGTGCCACCACGGAAATTGGAACCGGGGAGCTGTTTTTT. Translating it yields CATTEIGTGELFF.

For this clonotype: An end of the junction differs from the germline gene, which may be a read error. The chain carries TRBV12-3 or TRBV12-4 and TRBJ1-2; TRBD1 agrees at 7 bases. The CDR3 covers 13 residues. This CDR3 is CACSFTGDYGYTF. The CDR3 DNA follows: TGTGCCTGCAGTTTTACAGGGGACTATGGCTACACCTTC.

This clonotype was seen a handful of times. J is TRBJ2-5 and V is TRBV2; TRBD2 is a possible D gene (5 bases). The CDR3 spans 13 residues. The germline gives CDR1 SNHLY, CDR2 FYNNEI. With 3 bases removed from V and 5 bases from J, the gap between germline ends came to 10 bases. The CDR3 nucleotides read TGTGCCAGCAGTGATTCTAGCTTGGAGACCCAGTACTTC. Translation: CASSDSSLETQYF.

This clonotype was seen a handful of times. CDR3 DNA sequence: TGCGCCAGCAGCTTGAGAGACCGGGGGAATGGCTACACCTTC. Translated, it gives CASSLRDRGNGYTF. The chain uses TRBV5-1 and TRBJ1-2; D is possibly TRBD1 (5 bases). Trimming removed 1 base from V and 6 bases from J, with 13 bases in between. The CDR3 sequence is 14 residues long. Germline lookup yields CDR1 SGHRS and CDR2 YFSETQ.

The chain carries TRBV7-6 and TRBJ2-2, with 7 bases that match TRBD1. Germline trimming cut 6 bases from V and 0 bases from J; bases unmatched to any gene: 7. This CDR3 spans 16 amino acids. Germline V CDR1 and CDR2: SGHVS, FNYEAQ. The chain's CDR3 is CASSPGQIANTGELFF. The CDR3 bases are TGTGCCAGCAGTCCGGGACAGATAGCGAACACCGGGGAGCTGTTTTTT.

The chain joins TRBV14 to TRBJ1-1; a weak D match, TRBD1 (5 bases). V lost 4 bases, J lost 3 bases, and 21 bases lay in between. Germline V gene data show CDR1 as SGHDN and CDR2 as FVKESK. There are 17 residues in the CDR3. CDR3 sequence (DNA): TGTGCCAGCAGCCGCTTTCAGGGTTCTGCAGCTGACACTGAAGCTTTCTTT. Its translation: CASSRFQGSAADTEAFF.

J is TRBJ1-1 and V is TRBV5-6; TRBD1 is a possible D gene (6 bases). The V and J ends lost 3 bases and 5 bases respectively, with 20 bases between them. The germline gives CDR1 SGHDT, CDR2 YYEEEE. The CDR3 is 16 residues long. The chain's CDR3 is CASSSLTWGARTEAFF. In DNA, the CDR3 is TGTGCCAGCAGCTCCCTAACGTGGGGGGCGCGTACTGAAGCTTTCTTT.

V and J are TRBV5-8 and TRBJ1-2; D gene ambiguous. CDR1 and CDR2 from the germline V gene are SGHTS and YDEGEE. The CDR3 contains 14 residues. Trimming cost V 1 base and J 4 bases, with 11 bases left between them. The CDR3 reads CASSLYPSGYGYTF. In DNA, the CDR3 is TGTGCCAGCAGCTTGTACCCGAGCGGCTATGGCTACACCTTC.

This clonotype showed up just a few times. For the CDR3, the DNA is TGTGCCAGCAGCTCGGAGTTGCCCTTGAACACTGAAGCTTTCTTT. Protein: CASSSELPLNTEAFF. The genes are TRBV7-9 and TRBJ1-1; D not certain. Germline assignment: CDR1 SEHNR and CDR2 FQNEAQ (reference sequence). V dropped 4 bases and J dropped 0 bases, with 12 bases sitting between them. The length of the CDR3 is 15 residues.

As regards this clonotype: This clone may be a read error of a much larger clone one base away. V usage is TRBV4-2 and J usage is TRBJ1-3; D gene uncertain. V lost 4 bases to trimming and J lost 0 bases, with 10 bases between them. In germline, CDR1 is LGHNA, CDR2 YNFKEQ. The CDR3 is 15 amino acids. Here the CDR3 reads CASSRSDGSGNTIYF. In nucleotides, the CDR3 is TGTGCCAGCAGCCGATCGGACGGCTCTGGAAACACCATATATTTT.